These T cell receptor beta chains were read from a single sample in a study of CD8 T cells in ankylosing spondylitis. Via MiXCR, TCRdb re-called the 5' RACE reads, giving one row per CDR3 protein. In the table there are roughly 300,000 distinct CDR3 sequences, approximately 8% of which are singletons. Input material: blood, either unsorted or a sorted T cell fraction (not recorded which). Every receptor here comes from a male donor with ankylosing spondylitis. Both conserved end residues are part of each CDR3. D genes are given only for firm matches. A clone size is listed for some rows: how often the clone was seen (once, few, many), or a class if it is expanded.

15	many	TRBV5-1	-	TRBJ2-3	TGCGCCAGCAGCCCATTGTCGCCGGGCACAGATACGCAGTATTTT	CASSPLSPGTDTQYF
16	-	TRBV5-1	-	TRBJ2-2	TGCGCCAGCAGCTTGAGGTTTGCAGGGCGCACCGGGGAGCTGTTTTTT	CASSLRFAGRTGELFF
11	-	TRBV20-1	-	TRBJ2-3	TGCAGTGCTAGTAGGCGGGATACGCAGTATTTT	CSASRRDTQYF
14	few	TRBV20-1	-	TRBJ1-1	TGCAGTGCTAGAGAGCCACGCAGGGCTTTGGAAGCTTTCTTT	CSAREPRRALEAFF
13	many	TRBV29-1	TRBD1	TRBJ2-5	TGCAGCGCCCATTGGACAGGGGGCGAGACCCAGTACTTC	CSAHWTGGETQYF
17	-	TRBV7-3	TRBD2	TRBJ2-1	TGTGCCAGCAGCCAAACGGGACTAGCGGGAACCTACAATGAGCAGTTCTTC	CASSQTGLAGTYNEQFF
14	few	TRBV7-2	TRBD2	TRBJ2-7	TGTGCCAGCAGGACCGGGACTAGCGGAAGTGAGCAGTACTTC	CASRTGTSGSEQYF
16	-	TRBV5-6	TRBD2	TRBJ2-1	TGTGCCAGCAGCCCTGCGGGGGGACTTTCCTACAATGAGCAGTTCTTC	CASSPAGGLSYNEQFF
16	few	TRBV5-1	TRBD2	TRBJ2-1	TGCGCCAGCAGCGGATCACTAGCGGGAGGGCCAAATGAGCAGTTCTTC	CASSGSLAGGPNEQFF
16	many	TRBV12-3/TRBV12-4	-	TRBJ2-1	TGTGCCAGCAGTTTAGTGTGGGGAGACTCCTACAATGAGCAGTTCTTC	CASSLVWGDSYNEQFF
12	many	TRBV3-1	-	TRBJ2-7	TGTGCCAGCAGCCAGGATACCTACGAGCAGTACTTC	CASSQDTYEQYF
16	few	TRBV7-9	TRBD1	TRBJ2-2	TGTGCCAGCAGCCTGACAGGGGGACAGAACACCGGGGAGCTGTTTTTT	CASSLTGGQNTGELFF
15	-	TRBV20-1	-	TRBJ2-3	TGCAGTGCTTCAATGGGTCGGGGTCGGGCAGATACGCAGTATTTT	CSASMGRGRADTQYF
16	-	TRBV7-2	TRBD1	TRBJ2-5	TGTGCCAGCAGCTTAAATTCCGGACAGGGGGCGCAGACCCAGTACTTC	CASSLNSGQGAQTQYF
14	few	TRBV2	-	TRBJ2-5	TGTGCCAGCTTCCTAGCGCCCCTGGTTGAGACCCAGTACTTC	CASFLAPLVETQYF
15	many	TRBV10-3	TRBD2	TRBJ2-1	TGTGCCAAGCTTAGCGGGAAGTTGAAGTGCGATGAGCAGTTCTTC	CAKLSGKLKCDEQFF
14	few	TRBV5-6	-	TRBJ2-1	TGTGCCAGCACTCCCTGGTGGGATTACAATGAGCAGTTCTTC	CASTPWWDYNEQFF
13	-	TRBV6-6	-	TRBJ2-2	TGTGCCAGCAGTTACCCTGACAGCGGGGAGCTGTTTTTT	CASSYPDSGELFF
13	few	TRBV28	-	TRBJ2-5	TGTGCCAGCAACAACCTAGGGATTGGGCCCCAGTACTTC	CASNNLGIGPQYF
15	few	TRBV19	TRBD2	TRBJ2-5	TGTGCCAGTAGCAAGGAGGGCGGGAGCGAAAAGACCCAGTACTTC	CASSKEGGSEKTQYF
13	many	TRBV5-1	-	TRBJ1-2	TGCGCCAGCAGCTTGGGGCAGAACTATGGCTACACCTTC	CASSLGQNYGYTF
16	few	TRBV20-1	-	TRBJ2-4	TGCAGTGCTAGTCCGCCAGGGGATTTAGCCAAAAACATTCAGTACTTC	CSASPPGDLAKNIQYF
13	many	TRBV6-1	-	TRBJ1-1	TGTGCCAGCAGCTTAGATAGAGACACTGAAGCTTTCTTT	CASSLDRDTEAFF
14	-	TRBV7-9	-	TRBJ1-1	TGTGCCAGCAGCGAGACCGACAGACGTCTTCGGACTTTCTTT	CASSETDRRLRTFF
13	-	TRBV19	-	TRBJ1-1	TGTGCCAGTAGTATTACAGCTCCAGCTGAAGCTTTCTTT	CASSITAPAEAFF
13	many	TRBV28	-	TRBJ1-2	TGTGCCAGCAGCTTGGCAGGGAACTATGGCTACACCTTC	CASSLAGNYGYTF
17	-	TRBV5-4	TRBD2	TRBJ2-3	TGTGCCAGCAGATTACGATCGGGAGCGGGAGCCACAGATACGCAGTATTTT	CASRLRSGAGATDTQYF
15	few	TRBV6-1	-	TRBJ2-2	TGTGCCAGCAGCTCGGGATGGATTGGGACCGGGGAGCTGTTTTTT	CASSSGWIGTGELFF
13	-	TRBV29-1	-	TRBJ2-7	TGCAGCGTCCTCAGCGGCCCTAGCTACGAGCAGTACTTC	CSVLSGPSYEQYF
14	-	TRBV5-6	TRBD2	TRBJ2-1	TGTGCCAGCAGCCAGCGTGTAGCGGGAGTTGAGCAGTTCTTC	CASSQRVAGVEQFF
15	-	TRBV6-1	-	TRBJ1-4	TGTGCCAGCAGCCCACTCGTGGGACGGTCCGAAAAACTGTTTTTT	CASSPLVGRSEKLFF
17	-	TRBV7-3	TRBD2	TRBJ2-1	TGTGCCAGCAGCTTCCGGCGGACTAGCGGGAGTCCGAATGAGCAGTTCTTC	CASSFRRTSGSPNEQFF
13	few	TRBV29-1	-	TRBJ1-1	TGCAGCGTTCCCCCCGGAGGGAACACTGAAGCTTTCTTT	CSVPPGGNTEAFF